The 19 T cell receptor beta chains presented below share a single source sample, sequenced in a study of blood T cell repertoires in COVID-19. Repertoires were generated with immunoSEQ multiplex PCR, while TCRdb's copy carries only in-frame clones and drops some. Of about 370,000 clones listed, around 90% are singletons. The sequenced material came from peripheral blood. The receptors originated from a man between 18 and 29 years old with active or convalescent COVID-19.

The CDR3 here is CASSASIRFSATNEKLFF. DNA for the CDR3: TGTGCCAGTAGTGCGTCGATAAGATTTTCTGCAACTAATGAAAAACTGTTTTTT. The chain is built from TRBV19 and TRBJ1-4; D gene ambiguous. The CDR3 is 18 amino acids. V was pared by 5 bases and J by 0 bases, with 19 bases between. Germline V gene data show CDR1 as LNHDA and CDR2 as SQIVND (reference sequence). The whole variable domain, remainder taken from reference TRBV19 and TRBJ1-4, is DGGITQSPKYLFRKEGQNVTLSCEQNLNHDAMYWYRQDPGQGLRLIYYSQIVNDFQKGDIAEGYSVSREKKESFPLTVTSAQKNPTAFYLCASSASIRFSATNEKLFFGSGTQLSVL.

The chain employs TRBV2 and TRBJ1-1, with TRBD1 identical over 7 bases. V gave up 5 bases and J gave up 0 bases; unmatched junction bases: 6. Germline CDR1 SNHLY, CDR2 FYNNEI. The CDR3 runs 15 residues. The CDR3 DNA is TGTGCCAGCAGTCCCAGGACAGGAGTGAACACTGAAGCTTTCTTT. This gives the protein CASSPRTGVNTEAFF.

The CDR3 loop reads CASSLYRGLSGELFF. CDR3 sequence (DNA): TGTGCCAGCAGCTTGTACAGGGGACTTTCCGGGGAGCTGTTTTTT. The chain carries TRBV5-4 and TRBJ2-2; a possible D gene is TRBD1 (7 bases). CDR1 and CDR2 (germline): SGHNT, YYREEE (reference sequence). The CDR3 extends over 15 amino acids. Trimming took off 1 base at V and 6 bases at J, with 13 bases between the two ends.

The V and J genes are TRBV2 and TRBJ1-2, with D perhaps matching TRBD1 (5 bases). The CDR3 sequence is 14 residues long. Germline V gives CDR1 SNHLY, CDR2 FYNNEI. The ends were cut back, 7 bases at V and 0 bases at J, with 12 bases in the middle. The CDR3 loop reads CASTFSGSNYGYTF. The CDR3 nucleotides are TGTGCCAGCACCTTCTCAGGGTCTAACTATGGCTACACCTTC.

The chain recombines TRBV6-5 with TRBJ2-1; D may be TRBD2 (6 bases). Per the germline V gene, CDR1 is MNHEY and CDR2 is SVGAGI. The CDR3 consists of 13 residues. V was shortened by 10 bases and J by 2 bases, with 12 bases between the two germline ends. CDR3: CATRRTTYNEQFF. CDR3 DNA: TGTGCCACACGAAGGACTACCTACAATGAGCAGTTCTTC.

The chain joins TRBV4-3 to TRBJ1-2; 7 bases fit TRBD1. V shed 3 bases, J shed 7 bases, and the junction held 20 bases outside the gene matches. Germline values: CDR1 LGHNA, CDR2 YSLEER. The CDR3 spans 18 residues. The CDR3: CASSHEMGRGQPSGGYTF. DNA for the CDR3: TGCGCCAGCAGCCATGAAATGGGCCGGGGACAGCCGTCGGGTGGCTACACCTTC.

For the CDR3, the DNA is TGTGCCAGCAGCTTAAGATTGAGGGGAAACACCATATATTTT. As protein: CASSLRLRGNTIYF. V is TRBV7-8 and J is TRBJ1-3; D remains unclear. Trimming shortened V by 2 bases and J by 4 bases, and 9 bases separated the two germline ends. CDR1 is SGHVS and CDR2 is FQNEAQ in the germline V gene. The CDR3 is 14 residues long.

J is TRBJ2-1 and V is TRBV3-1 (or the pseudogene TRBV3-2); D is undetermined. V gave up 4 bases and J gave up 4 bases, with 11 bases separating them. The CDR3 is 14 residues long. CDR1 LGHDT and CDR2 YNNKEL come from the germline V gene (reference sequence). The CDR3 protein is CASSLANPYNEQFF. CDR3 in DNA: TGTGCCAGCAGCCTCGCGAATCCTTACAATGAGCAGTTCTTC.

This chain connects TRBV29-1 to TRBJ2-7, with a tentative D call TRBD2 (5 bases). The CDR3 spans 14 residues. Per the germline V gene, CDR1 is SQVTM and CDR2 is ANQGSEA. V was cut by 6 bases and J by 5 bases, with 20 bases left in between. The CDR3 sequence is CSVAGGHESHEQYF. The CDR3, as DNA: TGCAGCGTAGCCGGCGGGCATGAATCCCACGAGCAGTACTTC.

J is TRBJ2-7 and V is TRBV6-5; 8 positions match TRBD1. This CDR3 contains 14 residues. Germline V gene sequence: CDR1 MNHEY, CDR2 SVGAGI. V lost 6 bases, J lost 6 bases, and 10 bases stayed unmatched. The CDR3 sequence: CASRSLTGAVEQYF. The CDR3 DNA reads TGTGCCAGCAGATCACTGACAGGGGCGGTCGAGCAGTACTTC.

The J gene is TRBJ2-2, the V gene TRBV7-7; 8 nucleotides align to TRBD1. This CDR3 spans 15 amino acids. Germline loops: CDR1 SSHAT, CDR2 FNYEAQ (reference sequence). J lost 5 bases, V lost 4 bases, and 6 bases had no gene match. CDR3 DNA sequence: TGTGCCAGCAGCTGGGGACAGGCGGGGACCGGGGAGCTGTTTTTT. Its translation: CASSWGQAGTGELFF.

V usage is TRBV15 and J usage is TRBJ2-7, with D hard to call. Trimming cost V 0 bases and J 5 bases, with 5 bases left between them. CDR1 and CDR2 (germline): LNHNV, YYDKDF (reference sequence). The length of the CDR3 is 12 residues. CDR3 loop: CATSREKHEQYF. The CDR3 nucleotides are TGTGCCACCAGCAGAGAGAAGCACGAGCAGTACTTC. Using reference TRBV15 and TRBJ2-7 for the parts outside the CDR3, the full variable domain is DAMVIQNPRYQVTQFGKPVTLSCSQTLNHNVMYWYQQKSSQAPKLLFHYYDKDFNNEADTPDNFQSRRPNTSFCFLDIRSPGLGDTAMYLCATSREKHEQYFGPGTRLTVT.

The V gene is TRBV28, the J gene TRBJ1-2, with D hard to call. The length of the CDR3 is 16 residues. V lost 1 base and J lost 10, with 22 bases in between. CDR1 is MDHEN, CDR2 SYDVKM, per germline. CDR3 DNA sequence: TGTGCCAGCAGTTTATTGGGTAGCGGCCCCCAAATTGCCTACACCTTC. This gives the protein CASSLLGSGPQIAYTF.

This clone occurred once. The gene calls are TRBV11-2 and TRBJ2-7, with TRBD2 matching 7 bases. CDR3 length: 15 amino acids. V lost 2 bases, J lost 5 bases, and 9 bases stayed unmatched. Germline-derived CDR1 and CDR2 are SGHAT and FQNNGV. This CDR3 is CASSLTRGSMDEQYF. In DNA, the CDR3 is TGTGCCAGCAGCTTAACTCGCGGGAGTATGGACGAGCAGTACTTC.

The DNA of the CDR3 is TGTGCCAGCAGCCAAGGGACTAGCGGGAGGGCCGGGGAGCTGTTTTTT. Protein sequence: CASSQGTSGRAGELFF. This chain connects TRBV3-1 (or the pseudogene TRBV3-2) to TRBJ2-2, with 15 bases that match TRBD2. J gave up 6 bases and V 1 base, and 0 bases lay outside the gene matches. This CDR3 spans 16 amino acids. CDR1 is LGHDT and CDR2 is YNNKEL in the germline V gene (reference sequence).

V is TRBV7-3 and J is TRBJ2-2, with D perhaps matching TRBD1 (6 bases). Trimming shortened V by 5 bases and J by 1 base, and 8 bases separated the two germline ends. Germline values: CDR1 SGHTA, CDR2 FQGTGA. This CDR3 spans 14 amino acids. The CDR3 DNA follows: TGTGCCAGCAGCCGGACAGAGAACACCGGGGAGCTGTTTTTT. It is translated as CASSRTENTGELFF.

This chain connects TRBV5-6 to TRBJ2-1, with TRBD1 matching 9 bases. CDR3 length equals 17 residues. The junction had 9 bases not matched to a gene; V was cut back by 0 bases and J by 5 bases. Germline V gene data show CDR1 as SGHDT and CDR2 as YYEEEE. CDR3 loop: CASSLAGGTGIDNEQFF. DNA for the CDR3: TGTGCCAGCAGCTTGGCCGGGGGGACAGGGATTGACAATGAGCAGTTCTTC.

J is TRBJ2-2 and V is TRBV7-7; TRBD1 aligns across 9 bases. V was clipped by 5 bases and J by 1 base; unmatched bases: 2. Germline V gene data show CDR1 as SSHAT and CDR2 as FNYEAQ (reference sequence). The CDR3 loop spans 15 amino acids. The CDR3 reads CASSQTGGNTGELFF. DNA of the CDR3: TGTGCCAGCAGCCAGACAGGGGGGAACACCGGGGAGCTGTTTTTT.

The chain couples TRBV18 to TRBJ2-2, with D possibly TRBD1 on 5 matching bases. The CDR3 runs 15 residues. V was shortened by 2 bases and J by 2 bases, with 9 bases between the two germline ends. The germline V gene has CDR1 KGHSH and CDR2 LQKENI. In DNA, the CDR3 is TGTGCCAGCTCACCAGACAGCGTCAACACCGGGGAGCTGTTTTTT. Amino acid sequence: CASSPDSVNTGELFF.